Listed below are T cell receptor beta chains from one sample, sequenced in a study of shared clonotypes between healthy human individuals. Here immunoSEQ multiplex PCR was the method, and the copy in TCRdb shows in-frame clones only, minus some. The sample records fewer than 3 million clones, less than 95% being singletons. Sample: naive CD4+ T cells from PBMCs. These receptors were obtained from a man between 18 and 29 years old in good health. Some clones in this sample may be carry-over from other donors' samples. The CDR3 runs from the conserved cysteine through the conserved F or W. D genes are given only for firm matches. Clone size appears in some rows only: once, few, many, or a class for an expanded clone.

TRBD2	TRBV6-4	TRBJ2-1	once	TGTGCCAGCAGTCTCTCCTGGCGGGGGGAGTATGAGCAGTTCTTC	CASSLSWRGEYEQFF
NA	TRBV19	TRBJ2-2	NA	TGTGCCAGTAGTCCCCAGGTCATAGCAGGCGGGGAGCTGTTTTTT	CASSPQVIAGGELFF
NA	TRBV10-1	TRBJ1-5	few	TGCGCCAGCACTGAAACAGGGCTAGATCAGCCCCAGCATTTT	CASTETGLDQPQHF
NA	TRBV30	TRBJ2-1	NA	TGTGCCTGGGCGCCCGACTCATACAATGAGCAGTTCTTC	CAWAPDSYNEQFF
TRBD2	TRBV9	TRBJ2-1	NA	TGTGCCAGCAGCGTATGGGCCGGGAGGTCCTACAATGAGCAGTTCTTC	CASSVWAGRSYNEQFF
NA	TRBV28	TRBJ1-2	NA	TGTGCCAGCAGTTTAGTCTTGTCAGGGGCCTATGGCTACACCTTC	CASSLVLSGAYGYTF
TRBD1	TRBV10-3	TRBJ1-5	NA	TGTGCCATCAGCGCAGACAGGGGTGGCAATCAGCCCCAGCATTTT	CAISADRGGNQPQHF
TRBD1	TRBV27	TRBJ2-6	NA	TGTGCCAGCAGTTTTATTTATCTAGGGGACAGTGGGGTCAACGTCCTGACTTTC	CASSFIYLGDSGVNVLTF
TRBD2	TRBV7-2	TRBJ2-1	NA	TGTGCCAGCAGCGCACGGGGTACCGGGACTAGCGGGAGTTATGAGCAGTTCTTC	CASSARGTGTSGSYEQFF
NA	TRBV6-4	TRBJ1-2	NA	TGTGCCAGCAAGGCAGGCCCGGGGCCTAACTATGGCTACACCTTC	CASKAGPGPNYGYTF
TRBD2	TRBV9	TRBJ2-1	NA	TGTGCCAGCAGCGTAGTAGCGACTAGCGGGAGTAGGCACAATGAGCAGTTCTTC	CASSVVATSGSRHNEQFF
NA	TRBV7-6	TRBJ2-7	NA	TGTGCCAGCAGCTTAGACCGGCAGGGGTGGTACGAGCAGTACTTC	CASSLDRQGWYEQYF
TRBD1	TRBV7-2	TRBJ2-3	NA	TGTGCCAGCAGCCCAGGGGGCGCGATTTATACGCAGTATTTT	CASSPGGAIYTQYF
NA	TRBV5-1	TRBJ2-3	NA	TGCGCCAGCAGCTCGATGGGTAGCACAGATACGCAGTATTTT	CASSSMGSTDTQYF
NA	TRBV5-1	TRBJ1-2	NA	TGCGCCAGCAGACAAGGGCGGCAGTCATATGGCTACACCTTC	CASRQGRQSYGYTF
NA	TRBV28	TRBJ1-5	NA	TGTGCCAGCAGTCCTCAGGTCGGCAATCAGCCCCAGCATTTT	CASSPQVGNQPQHF
NA	TRBV7-2	TRBJ2-3	once	TGTGCCAGCAGCTACCTTTCGTGGGGGCCTTTGTCAGATACGCAGTATTTT	CASSYLSWGPLSDTQYF
NA	TRBV28	TRBJ1-5	NA	TGTGCCAGCAGTTTTTCCTCGGGGTATAGCAATCAGCCCCAGCATTTT	CASSFSSGYSNQPQHF
NA	TRBV18	TRBJ2-7	NA	TGTGCCAGCTCACCCCTTCGCGCGGAGGTCCTCTACGAGCAGTACTTC	CASSPLRAEVLYEQYF
NA	TRBV10-3	TRBJ1-1	NA	TGTGCCATCGGGGAGGGGTCGAACACTGAAGCTTTCTTT	CAIGEGSNTEAFF
TRBD2	TRBV11-2	TRBJ2-7	NA	TGTGCCAGCAGCTTAGTTGGACTAGCGGGAGCTGAGCAGTACTTC	CASSLVGLAGAEQYF
NA	TRBV7-3	TRBJ2-1	once	TGTGCCAGCAGCTTAATGGGGCTTGGATATGAGCAGTTCTTC	CASSLMGLGYEQFF
NA	TRBV7-9	TRBJ2-5	NA	TGTGCCAGCAGCTTAGAGTCCCCGGGTCCCCAAGACACCCAGTACTTC	CASSLESPGPQDTQYF
TRBD1	TRBV30	TRBJ2-7	NA	TGTGCCTGGAGGGCAAGGGACAGGGTTTCCTACGAGCAGTACTTC	CAWRARDRVSYEQYF
NA	TRBV15	TRBJ2-1	NA	TGTGCCACCAGCAGGTTACGCGGGAACTACAATGAGCAGTTCTTC	CATSRLRGNYNEQFF
TRBD1	TRBV6-1	TRBJ1-5	NA	TGTGCCAGCAGGGAAGGGACAGGCTGGCCCCGAGGGGCCCAGCATTTT	CASREGTGWPRGAQHF
NA	TRBV28	TRBJ2-7	NA	TGTGCCAGCAGTTTCCCCCTCGACAGTAACTACGAGCAGTACTTC	CASSFPLDSNYEQYF
NA	TRBV9	TRBJ2-5	NA	TGTGCCAGCAGCGGCGGGACACCAGCCCCGGAGACCCAGTACTTC	CASSGGTPAPETQYF
NA	TRBV9	TRBJ1-5	NA	TGTGCCAGCAGCGTTAGAATGGATCAGCCCCAGCATTTT	CASSVRMDQPQHF
NA	TRBV5-1	TRBJ2-6	NA	TGCGCCAGCAGCTTGATGGGATCTGGGGCCAACGTCCTGACTTTC	CASSLMGSGANVLTF
TRBD1	TRBV11-2	TRBJ1-1	NA	TGTGCCAGCAGCCGAGGGACAGTGAACACTGAAGCTTTCTTT	CASSRGTVNTEAFF
NA	TRBV28	TRBJ2-7	once	TGTGCCAGCAGTTATCGGAGAAGTGCCGAGCAGTACTTC	CASSYRRSAEQYF
TRBD1	TRBV14	TRBJ2-3	NA	TGTGCCAGCAGCCGGGACAGGGGCAGAGATACGCAGTATTTT	CASSRDRGRDTQYF
NA	TRBV6-1	TRBJ2-1	NA	TGTGCCAGCAGTGAATCGCGGAATGAGCAGTTCTTC	CASSESRNEQFF
NA	TRBV18	TRBJ1-3	NA	TGTGCCAGCTCGCCGCAGGGGAGCTCTGGAAACACCATATATTTT	CASSPQGSSGNTIYF
NA	TRBV4-1	TRBJ2-1	NA	TGCGCCAGCAGCCAAATTGTCGGGCACAATGAGCAGTTCTTC	CASSQIVGHNEQFF
NA	TRBV25-1	TRBJ2-7	NA	TGTGCCAGCAGTGGGCAGGGCCGGGGCGAGCAGTACTTC	CASSGQGRGEQYF
NA	TRBV28	TRBJ1-1	few	TGTGCCAGCAGTTTAAGATTGATGAACACTGAAGCTTTCTTT	CASSLRLMNTEAFF
TRBD1	TRBV28	TRBJ2-4	NA	TGTGCCAGCAGTTTAGCCAGGGGGCTTCTTGGAAACATTCAGTACTTC	CASSLARGLLGNIQYF
TRBD2	TRBV7-9	TRBJ2-1	NA	TGTGCCAGCAGCTTAGGAGCGGGGGAATACAATGAGCAGTTCTTC	CASSLGAGEYNEQFF
NA	TRBV15	TRBJ2-5	NA	TGTGCCACCAGCAGAGAGTTGGCGGGCGGTCAAGAGACCCAGTACTTC	CATSRELAGGQETQYF
TRBD2	TRBV27	TRBJ2-7	NA	TGTGCCAGCAGCCCAGCTAGCGGGAGAATGAACGAGCAGTACTTC	CASSPASGRMNEQYF
NA	TRBV2	TRBJ2-7	NA	TGTGCCAGCAGCGGCGCCTACGAGCAGTACTTC	CASSGAYEQYF
NA	TRBV7-3	TRBJ1-5	once	TGTGCCAGCAGCTATGGACAGACGTACAATCAGCCCCAGCATTTT	CASSYGQTYNQPQHF